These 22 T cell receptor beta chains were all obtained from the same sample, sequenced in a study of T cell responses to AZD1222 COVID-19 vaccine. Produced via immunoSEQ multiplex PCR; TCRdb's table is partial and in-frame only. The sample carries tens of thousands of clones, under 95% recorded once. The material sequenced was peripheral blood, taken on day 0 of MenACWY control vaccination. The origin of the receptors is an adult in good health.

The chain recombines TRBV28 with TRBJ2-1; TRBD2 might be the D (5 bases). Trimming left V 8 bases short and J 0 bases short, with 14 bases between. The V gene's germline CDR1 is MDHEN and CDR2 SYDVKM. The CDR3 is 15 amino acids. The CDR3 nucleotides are TGTGCCAGCGTAACGGGGTTCCGCTCCTACAATGAGCAGTTCTTC. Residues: CASVTGFRSYNEQFF.

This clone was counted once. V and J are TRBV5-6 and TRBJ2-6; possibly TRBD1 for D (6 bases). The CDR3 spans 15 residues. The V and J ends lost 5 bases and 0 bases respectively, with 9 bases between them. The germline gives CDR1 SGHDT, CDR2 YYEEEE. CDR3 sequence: CASSLQGSGANVLTF. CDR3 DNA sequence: TGTGCCAGCAGTCTACAGGGCTCTGGGGCCAACGTCCTGACTTTC.

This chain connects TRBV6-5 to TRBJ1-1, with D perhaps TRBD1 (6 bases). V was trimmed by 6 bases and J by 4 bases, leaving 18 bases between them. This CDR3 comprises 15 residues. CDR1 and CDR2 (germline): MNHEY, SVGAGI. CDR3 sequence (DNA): TGTGCCAGCAGGCGCGCGGGGGCCATGGGCACTGAAGCTTTCTTT. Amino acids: CASRRAGAMGTEAFF.

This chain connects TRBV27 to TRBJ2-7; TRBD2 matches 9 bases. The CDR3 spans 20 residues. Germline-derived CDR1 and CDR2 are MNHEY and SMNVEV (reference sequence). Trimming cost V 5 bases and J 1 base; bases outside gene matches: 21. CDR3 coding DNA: TGTGCCAGCAGTCGAAAGGTCTCCAGCGGGAGGTGGGAAAGGTCCTACGAGCAGTACTTC. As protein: CASSRKVSSGRWERSYEQYF.

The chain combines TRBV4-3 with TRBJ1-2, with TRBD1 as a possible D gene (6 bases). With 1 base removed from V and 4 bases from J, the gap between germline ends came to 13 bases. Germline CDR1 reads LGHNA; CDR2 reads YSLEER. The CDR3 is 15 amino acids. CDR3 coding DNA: TGCGCCAGCAGCCAAGTCCTCGGGGGCGGCTATGGCTACACCTTC. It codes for CASSQVLGGGYGYTF.

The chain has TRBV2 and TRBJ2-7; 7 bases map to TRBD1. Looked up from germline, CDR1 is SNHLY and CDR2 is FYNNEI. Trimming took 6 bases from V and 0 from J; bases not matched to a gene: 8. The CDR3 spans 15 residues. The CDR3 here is CASRPTGVPSYEQYF. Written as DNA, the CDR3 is TGTGCCAGCAGGCCAACAGGGGTTCCCTCCTACGAGCAGTACTTC.

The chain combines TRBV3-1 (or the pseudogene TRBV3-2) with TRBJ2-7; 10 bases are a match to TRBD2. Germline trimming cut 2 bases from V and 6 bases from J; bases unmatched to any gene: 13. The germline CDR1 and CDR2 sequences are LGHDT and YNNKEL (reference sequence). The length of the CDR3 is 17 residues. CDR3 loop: CASSQIFGTSGTFEQYF. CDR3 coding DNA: TGTGCCAGCAGCCAAATATTTGGAACTAGCGGGACGTTCGAGCAGTACTTC.

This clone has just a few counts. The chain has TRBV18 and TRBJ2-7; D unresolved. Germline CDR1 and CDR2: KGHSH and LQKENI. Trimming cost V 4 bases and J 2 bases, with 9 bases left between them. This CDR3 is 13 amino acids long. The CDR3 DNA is TGTGCCAGCTCACAGGTGGAAGCCTACGAGCAGTACTTC. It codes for CASSQVEAYEQYF.

DNA of the CDR3: TGTGCCATCAGTGATCGGGACAGTCAGGGCTACACCTTC. Its protein is CAISDRDSQGYTF. This chain links TRBV10-3 with TRBJ1-2, with TRBD1 matching 7 bases. The V gene end was trimmed by 3 bases and the J gene end by 8 bases; junction bases not matched to a gene: 6. Germline lookup yields CDR1 ENHRY and CDR2 SYGVKD. The CDR3 contains 13 residues.

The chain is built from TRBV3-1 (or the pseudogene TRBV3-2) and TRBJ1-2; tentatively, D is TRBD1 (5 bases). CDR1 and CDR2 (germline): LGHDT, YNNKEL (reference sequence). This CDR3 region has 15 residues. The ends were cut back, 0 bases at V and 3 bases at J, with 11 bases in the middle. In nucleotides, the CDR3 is TGTGCCAGCAGCCAAGATGTAGAGGGGCACTATGGCTACACCTTC. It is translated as CASSQDVEGHYGYTF.

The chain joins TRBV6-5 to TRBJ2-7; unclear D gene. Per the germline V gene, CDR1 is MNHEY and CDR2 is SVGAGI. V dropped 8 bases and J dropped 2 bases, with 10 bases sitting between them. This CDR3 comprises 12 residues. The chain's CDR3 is CASGVSTYEQYF. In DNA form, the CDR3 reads TGTGCCAGCGGGGTTTCTACCTACGAGCAGTACTTC.

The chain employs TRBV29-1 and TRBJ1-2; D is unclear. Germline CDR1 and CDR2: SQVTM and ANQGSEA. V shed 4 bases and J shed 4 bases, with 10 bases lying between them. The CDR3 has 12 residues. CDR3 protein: CSVVGTFYGYTF. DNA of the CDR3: TGCAGCGTTGTTGGCACCTTCTATGGCTACACCTTC.

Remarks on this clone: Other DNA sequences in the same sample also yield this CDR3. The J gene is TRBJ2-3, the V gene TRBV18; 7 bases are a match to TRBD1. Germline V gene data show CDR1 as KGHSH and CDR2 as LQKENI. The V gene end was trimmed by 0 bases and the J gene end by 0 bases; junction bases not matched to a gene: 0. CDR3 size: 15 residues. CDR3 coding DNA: TGTGCCAGCTCACCACCGGGACAGAGCACAGATACGCAGTATTTT. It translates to CASSPPGQSTDTQYF.

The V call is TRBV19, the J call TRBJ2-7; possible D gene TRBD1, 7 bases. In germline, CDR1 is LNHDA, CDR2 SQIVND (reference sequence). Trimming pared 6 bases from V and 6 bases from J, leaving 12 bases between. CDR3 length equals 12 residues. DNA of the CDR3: TGTGCCAGTAGATCCCAGGGGGGCGAGCAGTACTTC. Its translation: CASRSQGGEQYF. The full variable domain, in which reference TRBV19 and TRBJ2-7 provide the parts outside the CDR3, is DGGITQSPKYLFRKEGQNVTLSCEQNLNHDAMYWYRQDPGQGLRLIYYSQIVNDFQKGDIAEGYSVSREKKESFPLTVTSAQKNPTAFYLCASRSQGGEQYFGPGTRLTVT.

CDR3 in DNA: TGTGCCGTCTCCTTTTCCCCGGCTGAAGCTTTCTTT. Its protein is CAVSFSPAEAFF. The V call is TRBV28, the J call TRBJ1-1; the D is unclear. This CDR3 has 12 residues. Germline V gene data show CDR1 as MDHEN and CDR2 as SYDVKM. V was pared by 11 bases and J by 6 bases, with 16 bases between.

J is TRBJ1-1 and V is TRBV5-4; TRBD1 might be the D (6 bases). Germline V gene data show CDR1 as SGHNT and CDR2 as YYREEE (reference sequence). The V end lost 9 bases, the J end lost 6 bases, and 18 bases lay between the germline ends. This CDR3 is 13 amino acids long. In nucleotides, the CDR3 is TGTGCCACAGCCAGGGACAACAGCCCTGAAGCTTTCTTT. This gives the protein CATARDNSPEAFF.

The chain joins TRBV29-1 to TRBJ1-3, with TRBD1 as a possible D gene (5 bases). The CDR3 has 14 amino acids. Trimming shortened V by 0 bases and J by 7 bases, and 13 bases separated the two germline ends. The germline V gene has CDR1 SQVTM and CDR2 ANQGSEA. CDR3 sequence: CSVEDQRSGNTIYF. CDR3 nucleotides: TGCAGCGTTGAAGATCAAAGGTCAGGGAACACCATATATTTT.

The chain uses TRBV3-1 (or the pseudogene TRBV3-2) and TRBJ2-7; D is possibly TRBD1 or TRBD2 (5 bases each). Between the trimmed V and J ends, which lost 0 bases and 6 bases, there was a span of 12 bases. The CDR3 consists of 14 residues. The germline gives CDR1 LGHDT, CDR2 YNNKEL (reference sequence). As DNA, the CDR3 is TGTGCCAGCAGCCAAGATAAGGGACGGGTCGAGCAGTACTTC. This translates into CASSQDKGRVEQYF.

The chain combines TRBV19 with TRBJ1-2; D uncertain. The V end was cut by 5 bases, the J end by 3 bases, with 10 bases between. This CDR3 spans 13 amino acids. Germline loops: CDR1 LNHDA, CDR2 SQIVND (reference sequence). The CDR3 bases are TGTGCCAGTAGTCCTCGGACTCACTATGGCTACACCTTC. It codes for CASSPRTHYGYTF.

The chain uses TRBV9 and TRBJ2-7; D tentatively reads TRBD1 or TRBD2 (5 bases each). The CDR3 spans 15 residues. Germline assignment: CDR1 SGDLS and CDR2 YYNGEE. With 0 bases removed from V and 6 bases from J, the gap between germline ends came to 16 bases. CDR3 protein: CASSVDGDPRGEQYF. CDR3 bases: TGTGCCAGCAGCGTAGACGGGGACCCCAGAGGCGAGCAGTACTTC. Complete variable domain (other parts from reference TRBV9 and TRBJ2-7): DSGVTQTPKHLITATGQRVTLRCSPRSGDLSVYWYQQSLDQGLQFLIQYYNGEERAKGNILERFSAQQFPDLHSELNLSSLELGDSALYFCASSVDGDPRGEQYFGPGTRLTVT.

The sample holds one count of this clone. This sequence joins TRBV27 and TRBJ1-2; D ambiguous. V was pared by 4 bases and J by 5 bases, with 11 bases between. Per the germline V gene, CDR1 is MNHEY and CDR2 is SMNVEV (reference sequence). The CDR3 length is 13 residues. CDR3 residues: CASSSLGGYGYTF. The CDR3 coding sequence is TGTGCCAGCAGTTCTCTCGGAGGGTATGGCTACACCTTC.

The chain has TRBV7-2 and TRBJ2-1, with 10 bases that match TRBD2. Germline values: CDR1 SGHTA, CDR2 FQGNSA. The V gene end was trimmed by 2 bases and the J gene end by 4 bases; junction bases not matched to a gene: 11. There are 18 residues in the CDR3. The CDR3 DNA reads TGTGCCAGCAGCTTACGGGCTAGCGGGAGCTCGGGATACAATGAGCAGTTCTTC. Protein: CASSLRASGSSGYNEQFF.